The 21 T cell receptor beta chains given below trace back to one sample, sequenced in a study of T cells in Graves' hyperthyroidism and ophthalmopathy. Researchers took RNA transcripts and amplified the TCR beta CDR3 regions from them. HTBI primers were the set used in a first-round RT-PCR of the TCR CDR3. In TCRdb, the multiplex PCR reads were re-called with MiXCR into one record per CDR3 protein. The sample carries approximately 610,000 distinct CDR3 sequences, over 15% recorded once. The sample comprised blood. The receptors stem from a woman under 30 with Graves' hyperthyroidism.

The CDR3 protein is CASSKTPYEQYF. CDR3 coding DNA: TGTGCCAGTAGTAAGACACCCTACGAGCAGTACTTC. The gene calls are TRBV19 and TRBJ2-7; D gene uncertain. Between the trimmed V and J ends, which lost 4 bases and 2 bases, there was a span of 6 bases. This CDR3 has 12 amino acids. Germline assignment: CDR1 LNHDA and CDR2 SQIVND (reference sequence).

The table lists this clonotype with a few counts. The V gene is TRBV6-5, the J gene TRBJ1-4; D possibly corresponds to TRBD1 (5 bases). V lost 4 bases, J lost 4 bases, and 13 bases lay in between. CDR3 length: 15 amino acids. CDR1 is MNHEY and CDR2 is SVGAGI in the germline V gene. The CDR3 region is CASSSQGDLNEKLFF. CDR3 in DNA: TGTGCCAGCAGTTCCCAGGGAGATCTTAATGAAAAACTGTTTTTT.

Ten or more counts support this clonotype. The chain joins TRBV11-2 to TRBJ2-1; no definite D call. The germline gives CDR1 SGHAT, CDR2 FQNNGV. CDR3 length: 13 residues. V lost 5 bases, J lost 0 bases, and 5 bases lay in between. CDR3 protein: CASSQSSYNEQFF. CDR3 nucleotide sequence: TGTGCCAGCAGCCAAAGCTCCTACAATGAGCAGTTCTTC. The variable domain in full, completed from reference TRBV11-2 and TRBJ2-1, reads EAGVAQSPRYKIIEKRQSVAFWCNPISGHATLYWYQQILGQGPKLLIQFQNNGVVDDSQLPKDRFSAERLKGVDSTLKIQPAKLEDSAVYLCASSQSSYNEQFFGPGTRLTVL.

This clonotype was found a few times. V is TRBV20-1 and J is TRBJ1-2, with 9 bases matching TRBD1. CDR3 size: 14 residues. Germline V gene sequence: CDR1 DFQATT, CDR2 SNEGSKA (reference sequence). V lost 5 bases to trimming and J lost 4 bases; unmatched junction nucleotides: 8. The CDR3 reads CSARDREWGYGYTF. In nucleotides, the CDR3 is TGCAGTGCTCGGGACAGGGAATGGGGCTATGGCTACACCTTC.

This clonotype was counted ten times or more. The chain couples TRBV6-2 or TRBV6-3 to TRBJ2-1; no reliable D call. The CDR3 covers 14 residues. The germline V gene encodes CDR1 MNHEY and CDR2 SVGEGT. The germline V and J ends were trimmed by 5 bases and 4 bases, with 12 bases remaining between them. This CDR3 is CASSTRFAYNEQFF. For the CDR3, the DNA is TGTGCCAGCAGTACCAGGTTCGCATACAATGAGCAGTTCTTC.

The chain carries TRBV7-9 and TRBJ1-1; D is unclear. With 4 bases removed from V and 0 bases from J, the gap between germline ends came to 12 bases. The CDR3 loop spans 15 amino acids. Per germline, CDR1 SEHNR and CDR2 FQNEAQ (reference sequence). The CDR3 sequence is CASSYPTGMNTEAFF. CDR3 nucleotides: TGTGCCAGCAGCTACCCGACGGGGATGAACACTGAAGCTTTCTTT.

The V and J genes are TRBV6-2 or TRBV6-3 and TRBJ2-5; D remains ambiguous. The CDR3 is 14 amino acids. V shed 5 bases and J shed 1 base, with 11 bases lying between them. Germline V lookup: CDR1 MNHEY, CDR2 SVGEGT. The CDR3 bases are TGTGCCAGCAGTGAATTCGGCGGCCAAGAGACCCAGTACTTC. Its protein is CASSEFGGQETQYF.

The gene calls are TRBV6-1 and TRBJ1-4; D is ambiguous. The germline gives CDR1 MNHNS, CDR2 SASEGT. The germline V and J ends were trimmed by 6 bases and 0 bases, with 8 bases remaining between them. This CDR3 comprises 14 residues. DNA for the CDR3: TGTGCCAGCAGCGAGTCTTCAACTAATGAAAAACTGTTTTTT. Translating gives CASSESSTNEKLFF.

This clonotype has ten or more counts. This sequence joins TRBV12-3 or TRBV12-4 and TRBJ2-2, with D hard to call. V lost 5 bases and J lost 7, with 8 bases in between. The CDR3 runs 12 residues. The CDR3 bases are TGTGCCAGCAGTCCCGTTTTCGGGGAGCTGTTTTTT. Translating gives CASSPVFGELFF.

This clonotype was observed at least ten times. This chain links TRBV20-1 with TRBJ2-3, with 9 bases that match TRBD2. This CDR3 spans 16 amino acids. Germline CDR1 and CDR2: DFQATT and SNEGSKA (reference sequence). The junction had 15 bases not matched to a gene; V was cut back by 6 bases and J by 5 bases. The CDR3 DNA follows: TGCAGTGCCACTTCTCCTAGCGGGACTTGGGTAGATACGCAGTATTTT. The encoded protein is CSATSPSGTWVDTQYF.

This clonotype has only a few counts. The chain combines TRBV5-8 with TRBJ1-4, with 7 bases that match TRBD1. Per germline, CDR1 SGHTS and CDR2 YDEGEE. V was clipped by 0 bases and J by 8 bases; unmatched bases: 10. This CDR3 is 16 amino acids long. The DNA for the CDR3 is TGTGCCAGCAGCTTGGGGGGGGCACAGGGGAGAGAAAAACTGTTTTTT. Translated: CASSLGGAQGREKLFF.

This clonotype was recorded a few times. The chain has TRBV5-5 and TRBJ1-1; D uncertain. Per germline, CDR1 SGHKS and CDR2 YYEKEE (reference sequence). The CDR3 is made up of 12 amino acids. V was cut by 4 bases and J by 8 bases, with 12 bases left in between. DNA for the CDR3: TGTGCCAGCAGCCAGGAAGGCTGGGAAGCTTTCTTT. It specifies CASSQEGWEAFF.

The chain is built from TRBV20-1 and TRBJ1-5; D gene unclear. Germline V gives CDR1 DFQATT, CDR2 SNEGSKA (reference sequence). The CDR3 loop spans 14 amino acids. Trimming pared 0 bases from V and 4 bases from J, leaving 10 bases between. CDR3 residues: CSARDSVGNQPQHF. In DNA, the CDR3 is TGCAGTGCTAGAGATTCAGTAGGAAATCAGCCCCAGCATTTT.

The rearrangement links TRBV9 to TRBJ2-5, with D possibly being TRBD1 or TRBD2 (5 bases each). Germline values: CDR1 SGDLS, CDR2 YYNGEE. Trimming removed 0 bases at V and 4 bases at J, with 19 bases between. The CDR3 has 17 residues. CDR3 residues: CASSVATPSGAGETQYF. CDR3 DNA: TGTGCCAGCAGCGTAGCCACCCCATCTGGGGCGGGAGAGACCCAGTACTTC.

This clonotype was counted ten times or more. The chain has TRBV5-5 and TRBJ2-2, with TRBD1 identical over 8 bases. Losses at the gene ends were 4 bases for V and 7 bases for J; bases not matched to a gene: 6. The germline gives CDR1 SGHKS, CDR2 YYEKEE (reference sequence). This CDR3 region has 14 residues. CDR3 nucleotides: TGTGCCAGCAGCCTGGACAGGGTCGACGGGGAGCTGTTTTTT. Amino acid sequence: CASSLDRVDGELFF. Filled out from reference TRBV5-5 and TRBJ2-2, the complete variable domain reads DAGVTQSPTHLIKTRGQQVTLRCSPISGHKSVSWYQQVLGQGPQFIFQYYEKEERGRGNFPDRFSARQFPNYSSELNVNALLLGDSALYLCASSLDRVDGELFFGEGSRLTVL.

The V and J genes are TRBV6-5 and TRBJ2-5, with a weak D call TRBD1 (5 bases). CDR3 length equals 15 residues. Germline loops: CDR1 MNHEY, CDR2 SVGAGI. V lost 0 bases and J lost 5, with 13 bases in between. The CDR3 sequence is CASSYSWQYRETQYF. CDR3 DNA sequence: TGTGCCAGCAGTTACTCATGGCAATACAGGGAGACCCAGTACTTC.

This clonotype appeared a few times. J is TRBJ2-3 and V is TRBV10-3; 7 bases are a match to TRBD2. The CDR3 is 15 residues long. CDR1 ENHRY and CDR2 SYGVKD come from the germline V gene. The J segment lost 2 bases and the V segment lost 6 bases, leaving 8 bases of the junction unmatched. CDR3 nucleotide sequence: TGTGCCATCAGCGGAACTAGCGCCGACACAGATACGCAGTATTTT. It is translated as CAISGTSADTDTQYF.

The chain uses TRBV25-1 and TRBJ2-3; D is perhaps TRBD1 or TRBD2 (6 bases each). Germline V lookup: CDR1 MGHDK, CDR2 SYGVNS. The V end was cut by 1 base, the J end by 3 bases, with 11 bases between. This CDR3 spans 15 amino acids. The CDR3 reads CASSESWRGTDTQYF. CDR3 coding DNA: TGTGCCAGCAGTGAATCTTGGAGGGGGACAGATACGCAGTATTTT.

This clonotype has a count of ten or more. V and J are TRBV30 and TRBJ1-5; D remains ambiguous. The germline V and J ends were trimmed by 2 bases and 5 bases, with 10 bases remaining between them. The length of the CDR3 is 13 residues. CDR1 GTSNPN and CDR2 SVGIG come from the germline V gene (reference sequence). CDR3 sequence (DNA): TGTGCCTGGAGTTTTAGGGAACATCAGCCCCAGCATTTT. Encoded protein: CAWSFREHQPQHF.

V is TRBV20-1 and J is TRBJ2-1, with TRBD2 matching 8 bases. CDR1 is DFQATT and CDR2 is SNEGSKA in the germline V gene (reference sequence). CDR3 size: 12 residues. Unmatched junction bases numbered 8, after V lost 4 bases and J lost 12 bases. The CDR3 sequence is CSAIWTAGAQFF. The CDR3, as DNA: TGCAGTGCTATTTGGACAGCGGGAGCGCAGTTCTTC.

This clonotype was counted ten times or more. CDR3: CAWSGGRSSYNEQFF. The CDR3 DNA reads as TGTGCCTGGAGTGGCGGGAGGAGCTCCTACAATGAGCAGTTCTTC. The chain uses TRBV30 and TRBJ2-1, with TRBD2 matching 8 bases. The V gene's germline CDR1 is GTSNPN and CDR2 SVGIG (reference sequence). The CDR3 totals 15 residues. V was clipped by 1 base and J by 0 bases; unmatched bases: 2.